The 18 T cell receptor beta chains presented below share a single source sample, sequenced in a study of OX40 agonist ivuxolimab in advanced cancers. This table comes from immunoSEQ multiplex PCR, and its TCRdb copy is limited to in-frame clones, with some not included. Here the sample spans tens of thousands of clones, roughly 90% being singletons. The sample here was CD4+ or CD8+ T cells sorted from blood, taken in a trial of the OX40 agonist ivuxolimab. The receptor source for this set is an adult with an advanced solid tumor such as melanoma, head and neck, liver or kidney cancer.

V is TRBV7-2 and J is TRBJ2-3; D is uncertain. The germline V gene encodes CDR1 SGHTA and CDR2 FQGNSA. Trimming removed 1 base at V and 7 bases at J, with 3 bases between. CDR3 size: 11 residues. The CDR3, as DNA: TGTGCCAGCAGCTTAGAGAATACGCAGTATTTT. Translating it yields CASSLENTQYF. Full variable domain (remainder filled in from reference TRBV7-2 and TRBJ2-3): GAGVSQSPSNKVTEKGKDVELRCDPISGHTALYWYRQSLGQGLEFLIYFQGNSAPDKSGLPSDRFSAERTGGSVSTLTIQRTQQEDSAVYLCASSLENTQYFGPGTRLTVL.

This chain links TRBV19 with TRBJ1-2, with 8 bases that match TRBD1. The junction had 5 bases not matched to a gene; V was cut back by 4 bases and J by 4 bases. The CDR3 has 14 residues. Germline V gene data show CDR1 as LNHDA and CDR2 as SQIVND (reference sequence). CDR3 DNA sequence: TGTGCCAGTAGTAAAAGGACAGGGAGCTATGGCTACACCTTC. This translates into CASSKRTGSYGYTF.

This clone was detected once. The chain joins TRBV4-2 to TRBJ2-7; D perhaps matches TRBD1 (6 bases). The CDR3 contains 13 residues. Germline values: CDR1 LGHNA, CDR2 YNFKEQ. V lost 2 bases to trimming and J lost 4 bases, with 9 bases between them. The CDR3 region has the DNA TGTGCCAGCAGCCAAACAGGGAATTACGAGCAGTACTTC. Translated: CASSQTGNYEQYF.

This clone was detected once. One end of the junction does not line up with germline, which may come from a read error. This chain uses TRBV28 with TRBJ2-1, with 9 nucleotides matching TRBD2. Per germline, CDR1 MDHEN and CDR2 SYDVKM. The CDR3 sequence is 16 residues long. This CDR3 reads CASSSPFSGSPLEKVF. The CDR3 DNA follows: TGTGCCAGCAGTTCCCCATTTAGCGGGAGCCCCCTTGAGAAGGTCTTC. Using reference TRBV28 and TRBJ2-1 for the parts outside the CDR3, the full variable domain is DVKVTQSSRYLVKRTGEKVFLECVQDMDHENMFWYRQDPGLGLRLIYFSYDVKMKEKGDIPEGYSVSREKKERFSLILESASTNQTSMYLCASSSPFSGSPLEKVFGPGTRLTVL.

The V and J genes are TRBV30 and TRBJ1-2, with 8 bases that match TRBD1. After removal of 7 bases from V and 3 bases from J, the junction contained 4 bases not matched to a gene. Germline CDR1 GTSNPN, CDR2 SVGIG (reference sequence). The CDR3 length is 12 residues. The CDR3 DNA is TGTGCCTTCCCAGGGGGCGACTATGGCTACACCTTC. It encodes CAFPGGDYGYTF.

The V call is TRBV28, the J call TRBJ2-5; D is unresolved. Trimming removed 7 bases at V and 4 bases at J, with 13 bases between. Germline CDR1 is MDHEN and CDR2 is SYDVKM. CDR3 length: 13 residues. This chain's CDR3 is CASTTDRGETQYF. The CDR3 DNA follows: TGTGCCAGCACTACGGACCGCGGAGAGACCCAGTACTTC.

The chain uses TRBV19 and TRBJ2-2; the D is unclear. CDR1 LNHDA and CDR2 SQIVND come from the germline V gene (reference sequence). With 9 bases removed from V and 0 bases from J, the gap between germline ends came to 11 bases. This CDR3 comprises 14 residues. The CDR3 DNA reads TGTGCCAGCGGTAATCAAGCGAACACCGGGGAGCTGTTTTTT. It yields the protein CASGNQANTGELFF.

This chain's CDR3 is CASSLVQGAAEQYF. The DNA for the CDR3 is TGTGCCAGCAGTTTGGTGCAGGGGGCCGCCGAGCAGTACTTC. This chain uses TRBV28 with TRBJ2-7, with 8 bases lining up with TRBD1. The CDR3 runs to 14 residues. J was trimmed by 6 bases and V by 3 bases; bases with no gene match: 7. Germline values: CDR1 MDHEN, CDR2 SYDVKM.

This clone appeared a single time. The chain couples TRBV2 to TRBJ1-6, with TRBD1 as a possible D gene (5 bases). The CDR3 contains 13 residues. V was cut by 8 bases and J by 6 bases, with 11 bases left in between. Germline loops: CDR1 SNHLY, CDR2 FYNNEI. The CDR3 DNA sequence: TGTGCCAGCTCCCGGGACTTTAATTCACCCCTCCACTTT. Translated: CASSRDFNSPLHF. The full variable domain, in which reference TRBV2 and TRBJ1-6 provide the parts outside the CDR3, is EPEVTQTPSHQVTQMGQEVILRCVPISNHLYFYWYRQILGQKVEFLVSFYNNEISEKSEIFDDQFSVERPDGSNFTLKIRSTKLEDSAMYFCASSRDFNSPLHFGNGTRLTVT.

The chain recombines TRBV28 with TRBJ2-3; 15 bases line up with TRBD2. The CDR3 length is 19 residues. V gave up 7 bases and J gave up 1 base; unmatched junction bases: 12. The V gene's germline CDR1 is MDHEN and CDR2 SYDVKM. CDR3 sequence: CASNSLGLAGGRGTDTQYF. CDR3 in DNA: TGTGCCAGCAACTCGCTCGGACTAGCGGGAGGGCGTGGCACAGATACGCAGTATTTT.

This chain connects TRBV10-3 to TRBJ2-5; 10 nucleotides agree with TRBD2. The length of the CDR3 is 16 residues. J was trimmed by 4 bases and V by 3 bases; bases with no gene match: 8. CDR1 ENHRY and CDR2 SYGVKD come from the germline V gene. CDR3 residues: CAISDASGRAAETQYF. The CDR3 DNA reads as TGTGCCATCAGTGACGCAAGCGGGAGGGCGGCAGAGACCCAGTACTTC.

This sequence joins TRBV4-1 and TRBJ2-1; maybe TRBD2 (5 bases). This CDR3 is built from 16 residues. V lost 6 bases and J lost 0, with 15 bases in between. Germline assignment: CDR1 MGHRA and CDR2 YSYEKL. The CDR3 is CASRQITRSSYNEQFF. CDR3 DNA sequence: TGCGCCAGCAGACAAATTACTAGGAGCTCCTACAATGAGCAGTTCTTC.

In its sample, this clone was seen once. As DNA, the CDR3 is TGTGCCAGCAGAGCTTTCAAGAGACCTAACTATGGCTACACCTTC. This sequence encodes CASRAFKRPNYGYTF. The chain is built from TRBV28 and TRBJ1-2; D call uncertain. Germline V gives CDR1 MDHEN, CDR2 SYDVKM. The CDR3 totals 15 residues. Between the trimmed V and J ends, which lost 6 bases and 0 bases, there was a span of 14 bases.

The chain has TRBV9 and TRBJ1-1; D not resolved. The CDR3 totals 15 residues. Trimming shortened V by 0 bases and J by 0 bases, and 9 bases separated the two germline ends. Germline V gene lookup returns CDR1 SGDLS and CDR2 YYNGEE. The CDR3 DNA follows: TGTGCCAGCAGCGTAGAGGCGTATTTGAACACTGAAGCTTTCTTT. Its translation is CASSVEAYLNTEAFF.

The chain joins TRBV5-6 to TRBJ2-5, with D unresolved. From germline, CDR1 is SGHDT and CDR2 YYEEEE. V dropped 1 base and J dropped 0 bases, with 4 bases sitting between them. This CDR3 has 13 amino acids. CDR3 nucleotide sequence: TGTGCCAGCAGCTTGACAAACCAAGAGACCCAGTACTTC. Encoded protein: CASSLTNQETQYF. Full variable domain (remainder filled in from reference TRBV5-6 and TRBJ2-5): DAGVTQSPTHLIKTRGQQVTLRCSPKSGHDTVSWYQQALGQGPQFIFQYYEEEERQRGNFPDRFSGHQFPNYSSELNVNALLLGDSALYLCASSLTNQETQYFGPGTRLLVL.

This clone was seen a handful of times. The CDR3 DNA reads as TGCGCCAGCAGCTTGTCCGGGGATGGTGAAGCTTTCTTT. Translating gives CASSLSGDGEAFF. V usage is TRBV5-1 and J usage is TRBJ1-1; D ambiguous. In germline, CDR1 is SGHRS, CDR2 YFSETQ. The CDR3 has 13 amino acids. Trimming took off 1 base at V and 7 bases at J, with 11 bases between the two ends.

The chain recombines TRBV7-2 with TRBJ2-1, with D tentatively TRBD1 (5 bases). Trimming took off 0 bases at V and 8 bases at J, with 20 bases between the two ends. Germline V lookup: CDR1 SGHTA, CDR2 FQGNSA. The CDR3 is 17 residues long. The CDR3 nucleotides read TGTGCCAGCAGCTTAGCGGGGCGCCCCCAGCCTGGCGATGAGCAGTTCTTC. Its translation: CASSLAGRPQPGDEQFF. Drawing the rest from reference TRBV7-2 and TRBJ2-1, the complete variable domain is GAGVSQSPSNKVTEKGKDVELRCDPISGHTALYWYRQSLGQGLEFLIYFQGNSAPDKSGLPSDRFSAERTGGSVSTLTIQRTQQEDSAVYLCASSLAGRPQPGDEQFFGPGTRLTVL.

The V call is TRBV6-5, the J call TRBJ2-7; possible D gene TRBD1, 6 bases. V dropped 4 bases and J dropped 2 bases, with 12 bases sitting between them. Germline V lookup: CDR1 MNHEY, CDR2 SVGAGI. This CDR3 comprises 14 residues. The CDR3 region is CASSFPGTPYEQYF. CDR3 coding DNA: TGTGCCAGCAGTTTTCCCGGGACACCCTACGAGCAGTACTTC.